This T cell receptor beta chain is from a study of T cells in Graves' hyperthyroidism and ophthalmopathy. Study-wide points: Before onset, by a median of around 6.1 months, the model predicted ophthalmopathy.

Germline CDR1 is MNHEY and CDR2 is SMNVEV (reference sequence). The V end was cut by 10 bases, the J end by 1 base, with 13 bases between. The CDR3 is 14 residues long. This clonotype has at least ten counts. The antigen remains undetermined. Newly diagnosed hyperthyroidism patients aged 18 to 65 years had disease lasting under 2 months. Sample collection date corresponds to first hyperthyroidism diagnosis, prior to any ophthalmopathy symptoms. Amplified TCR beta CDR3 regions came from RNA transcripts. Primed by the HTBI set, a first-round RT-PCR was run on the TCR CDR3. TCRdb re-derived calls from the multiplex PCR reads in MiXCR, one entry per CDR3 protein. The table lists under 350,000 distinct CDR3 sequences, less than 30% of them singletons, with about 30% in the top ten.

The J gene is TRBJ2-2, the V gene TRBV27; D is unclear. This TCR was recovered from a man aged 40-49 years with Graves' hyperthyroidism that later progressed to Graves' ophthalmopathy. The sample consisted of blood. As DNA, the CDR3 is TGTGCCACCAGACGAGGAGTGAACACCGGGGAGCTGTTTTTT. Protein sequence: CATRRGVNTGELFF.